The sequence of this T cell receptor beta chain was determined in a study of early T cells in non-severe SARS-CoV-2 infection. Study-wide context: Sequenced bulk RNA came from whole blood that was unsorted, and chains were unpaired.

Tagging with unique molecular identifiers was applied to individual cDNA molecules. TCRdb reprocessed the 5' RACE reads via MiXCR and lists one record per CDR3 protein. This table holds 30,000 to 45,000 distinct CDR3 sequences, 9.9% found once. The CDR3 is made up of 15 amino acids. CDR1 and CDR2 from the germline V gene are SQVTM and ANQGSEA. The junction had 5 bases not matched to a gene; V was cut back by 1 base and J by 2 bases. This clonotype was recorded at least ten times. This TCR was recovered from an adult who was a healthcare worker with PCR-confirmed SARS-CoV-2 infection or an uninfected control (not recorded which). The chain combines TRBV29-1 with TRBJ2-3; 8 bases fit TRBD2. Specimen: whole blood. The CDR3 loop reads CSVEGIAGNTDTQYF. CDR3 in DNA: TGCAGCGTTGAAGGGATAGCGGGGAACACAGATACGCAGTATTTT.